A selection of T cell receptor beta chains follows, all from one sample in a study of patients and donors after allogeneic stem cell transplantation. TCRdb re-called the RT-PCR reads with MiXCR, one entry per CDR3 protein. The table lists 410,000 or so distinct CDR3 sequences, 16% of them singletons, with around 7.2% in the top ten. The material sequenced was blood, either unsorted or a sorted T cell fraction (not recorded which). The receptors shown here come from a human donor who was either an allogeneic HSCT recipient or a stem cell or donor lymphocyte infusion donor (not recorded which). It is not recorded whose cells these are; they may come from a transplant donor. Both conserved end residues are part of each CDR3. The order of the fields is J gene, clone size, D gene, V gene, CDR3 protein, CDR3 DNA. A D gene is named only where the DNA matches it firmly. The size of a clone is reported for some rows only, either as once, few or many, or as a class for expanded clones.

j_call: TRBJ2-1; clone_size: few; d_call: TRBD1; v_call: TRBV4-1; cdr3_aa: CASSHGQGPPTNEQFF; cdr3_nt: TGCGCCAGCAGCCATGGACAGGGGCCCCCGACCAATGAGCAGTTCTTC
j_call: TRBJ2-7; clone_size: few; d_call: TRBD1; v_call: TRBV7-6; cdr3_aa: CASSLAGTGVVYF; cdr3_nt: TGTGCCAGCAGCTTAGCCGGGACAGGGGTGGTGTACTTC
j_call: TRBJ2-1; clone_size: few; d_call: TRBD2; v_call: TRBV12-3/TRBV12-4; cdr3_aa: CASSFSGGADEQFF; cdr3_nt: TGTGCCAGCAGTTTTAGCGGGGGGGCCGATGAGCAGTTCTTC
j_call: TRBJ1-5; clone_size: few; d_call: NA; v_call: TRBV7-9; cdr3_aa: CASSLGSSTSNQPQHF; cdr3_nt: TGTGCCAGCAGCTTAGGGTCGTCAACCAGCAATCAGCCCCAGCATTTT
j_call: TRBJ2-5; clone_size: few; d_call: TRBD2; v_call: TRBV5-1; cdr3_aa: CASSLERGSGRRDTETQYF; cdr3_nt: TGCGCCAGCAGCTTGGAAAGAGGTAGCGGGAGGAGGGATACAGAGACCCAGTACTTC
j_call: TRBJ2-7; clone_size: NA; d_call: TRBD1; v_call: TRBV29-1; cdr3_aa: CSVPQGNEQYF; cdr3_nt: TGCAGCGTACCACAGGGGAACGAGCAGTACTTC
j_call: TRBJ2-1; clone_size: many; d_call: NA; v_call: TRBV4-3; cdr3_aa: CASSQEIYNEQFF; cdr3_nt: TGCGCCAGCAGCCAAGAAATATACAATGAGCAGTTCTTC
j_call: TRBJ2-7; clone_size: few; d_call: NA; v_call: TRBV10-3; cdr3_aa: CAISPRDGHYEQYF; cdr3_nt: TGTGCCATCAGCCCAAGGGACGGTCACTACGAGCAGTACTTC
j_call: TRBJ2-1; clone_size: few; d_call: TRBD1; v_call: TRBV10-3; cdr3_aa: CAISEDVQGLYNEQFF; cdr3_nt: TGTGCCATCAGTGAGGATGTACAGGGGCTATACAATGAGCAGTTCTTC
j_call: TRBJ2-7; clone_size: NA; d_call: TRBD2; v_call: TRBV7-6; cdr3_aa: CASSLSWASGPRGGEQYF; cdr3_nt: TGTGCCAGCAGCTTAAGCTGGGCTAGCGGGCCTCGAGGTGGCGAGCAGTACTTC
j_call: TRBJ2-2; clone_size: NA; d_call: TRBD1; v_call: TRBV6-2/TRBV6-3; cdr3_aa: CASTGTANTGELFF; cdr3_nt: TGTGCCAGCACCGGGACAGCGAACACCGGGGAGCTGTTTTTT
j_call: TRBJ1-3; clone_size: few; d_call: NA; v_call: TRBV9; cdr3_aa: CASSGENGNTIYF; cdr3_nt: TGTGCCAGCAGCGGAGAAAATGGAAACACCATATATTTT
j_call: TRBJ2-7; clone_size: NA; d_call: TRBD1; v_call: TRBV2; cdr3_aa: CASWDRIDEQYF; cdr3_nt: TGTGCCAGCTGGGACAGAATCGACGAGCAGTACTTC
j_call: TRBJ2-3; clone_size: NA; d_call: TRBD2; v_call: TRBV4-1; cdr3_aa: CASSQDRGGRFTDTQYF; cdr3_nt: TGCGCCAGCAGCCAAGATAGGGGCGGGAGGTTCACAGATACGCAGTATTTT
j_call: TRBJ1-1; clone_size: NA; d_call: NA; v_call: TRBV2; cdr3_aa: CASSWEGMNTEAFF; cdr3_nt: TGTGCCAGCAGTTGGGAGGGCATGAACACTGAAGCTTTCTTT
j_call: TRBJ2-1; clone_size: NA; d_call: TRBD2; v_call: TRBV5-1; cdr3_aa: CASSLGLAGGPGEQFF; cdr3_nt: TGCGCCAGCAGCTTGGGGCTAGCGGGAGGGCCCGGTGAGCAGTTCTTC
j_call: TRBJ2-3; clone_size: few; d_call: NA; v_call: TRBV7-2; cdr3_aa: CASSLRSTPQRQYF; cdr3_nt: TGTGCCAGCAGCCTTAGGAGCACACCGCAACGGCAGTATTTT
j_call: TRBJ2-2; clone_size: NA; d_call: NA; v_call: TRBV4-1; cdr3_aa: CASSQEKNTGELFF; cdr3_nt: TGCGCCAGCAGCCAAGAAAAAAACACCGGGGAGCTGTTTTTT
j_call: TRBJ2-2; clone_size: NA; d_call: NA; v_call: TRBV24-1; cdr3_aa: CATSDFGTDTGELFF; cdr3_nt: TGTGCCACCAGTGACTTCGGGACGGACACCGGGGAGCTGTTTTTT
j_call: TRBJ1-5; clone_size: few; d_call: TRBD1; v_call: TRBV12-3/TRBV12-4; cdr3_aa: CASRGTGSSNQPQHF; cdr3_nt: TGTGCCAGCAGAGGGACAGGATCTAGCAATCAGCCCCAGCATTTT